These 2 T cell receptor beta chains originate from one sample sequenced in a study of PD-1 blockade in classical Hodgkin lymphoma. The repertoire was sequenced with immunoSEQ multiplex PCR; TCRdb's copy has only in-frame clones and lacks some. Here the sample spans about 9,900 clones, roughly 90% being singletons. There was relapse after autologous stem cell transplantation in every patient, and there was variation in brentuximab vedotin exposure. The specimen comprised peripheral blood mononuclear cells (PBMCs), sampled at baseline. Receptor source: a human donor with classical Hodgkin lymphoma.

The chain has TRBV5-4 and TRBJ1-3; 8 bases line up with TRBD1. Germline CDR1 is SGHNT and CDR2 is YYREEE (reference sequence). The CDR3 sequence is 14 residues long. J was trimmed by 3 bases and V by 4 bases; bases with no gene match: 3. This CDR3 is CASSGRGLGNTIYF. The CDR3 region has the DNA TGTGCCAGCAGCGGCAGGGGGCTTGGAAACACCATATATTTT.

The chain employs TRBV5-1 and TRBJ2-7, with a weak D call TRBD2 (6 bases). Germline loops: CDR1 SGHRS, CDR2 YFSETQ. Trimming stripped 5 bases from V and 7 bases from J, with 19 bases between. This CDR3 region has 14 residues. In nucleotides, the CDR3 is TGCGCCAGCAGACCATCGGGGGTCCTAGAGGAGCAGTACTTC. This sequence encodes CASRPSGVLEEQYF.